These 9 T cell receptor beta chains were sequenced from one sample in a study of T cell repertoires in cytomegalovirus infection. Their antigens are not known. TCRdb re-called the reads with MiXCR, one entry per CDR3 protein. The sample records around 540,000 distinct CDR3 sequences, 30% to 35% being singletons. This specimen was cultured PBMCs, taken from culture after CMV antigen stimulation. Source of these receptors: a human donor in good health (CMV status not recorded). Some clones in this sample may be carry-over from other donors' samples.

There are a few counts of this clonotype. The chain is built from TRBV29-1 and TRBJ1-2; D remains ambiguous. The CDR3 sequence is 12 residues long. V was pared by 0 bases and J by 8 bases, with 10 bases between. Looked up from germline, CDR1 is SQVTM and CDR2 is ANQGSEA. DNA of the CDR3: TGCAGCGTTGAAGATCAAGGCTCCGGCTACACCTTC. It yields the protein CSVEDQGSGYTF.

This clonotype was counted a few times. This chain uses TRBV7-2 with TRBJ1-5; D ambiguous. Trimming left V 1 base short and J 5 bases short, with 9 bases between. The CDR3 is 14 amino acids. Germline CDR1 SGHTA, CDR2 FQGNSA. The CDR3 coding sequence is TGTGCCAGCAGCTTAGGGGCAGTATATCAGCCCCAGCATTTT. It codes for CASSLGAVYQPQHF.

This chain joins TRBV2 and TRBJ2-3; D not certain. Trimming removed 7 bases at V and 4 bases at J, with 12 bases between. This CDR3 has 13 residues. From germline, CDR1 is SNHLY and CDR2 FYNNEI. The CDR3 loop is CASIVVSADTQYF. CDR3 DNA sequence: TGTGCCAGCATAGTAGTGAGCGCAGATACGCAGTATTTT.

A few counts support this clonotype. The DNA of the CDR3 is TGTGCCAGCAGCTTAGCGCTACAGGGGGCGGAGACCCAGTACTTC. This gives the protein CASSLALQGAETQYF. The J gene is TRBJ2-5, the V gene TRBV7-2, with 9 bases aligning to TRBD1. Germline V CDR1 and CDR2: SGHTA, FQGNSA. V dropped 0 bases and J dropped 5; count of bases not matched to a gene: 4. The CDR3 runs 15 residues.

The CDR3 nucleotides are TGTGCCAGCAGGAGGGTAGGGACAGACTACAAGGATGAGCAGTTCTTC. It specifies CASRRVGTDYKDEQFF. The chain carries TRBV7-8 and TRBJ2-1; 7 bases match TRBD1. The V and J ends lost 6 bases and 8 bases, in that order; junction bases with no gene match: 16. The germline V gene encodes CDR1 SGHVS and CDR2 FQNEAQ. The CDR3 is 16 amino acids. Together with reference TRBV7-8 and TRBJ2-1, the CDR3 gives the full variable domain: GAGVSQSPRYKVAKRGQDVALRCDPISGHVSLFWYQQALGQGPEFLTYFQNEAQLDKSGLPSDRFFAERPEGSVSTLKIQRTQQEDSAVYLCASRRVGTDYKDEQFFGPGTRLTVL.

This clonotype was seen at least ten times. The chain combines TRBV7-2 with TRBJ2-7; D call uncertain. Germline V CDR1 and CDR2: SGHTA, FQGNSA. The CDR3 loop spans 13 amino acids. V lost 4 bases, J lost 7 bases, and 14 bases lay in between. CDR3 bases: TGTGCCAGCAGCTCTTACACCTCCGAAGAGCAGTACTTC. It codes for CASSSYTSEEQYF.

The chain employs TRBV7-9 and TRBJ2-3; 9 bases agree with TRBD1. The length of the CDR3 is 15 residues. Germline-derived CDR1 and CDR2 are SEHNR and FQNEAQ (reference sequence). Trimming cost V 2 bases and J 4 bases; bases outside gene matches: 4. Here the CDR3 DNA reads TGTGCCAGCAGCTTAAATGGACAGGGGCCAGATACGCAGTATTTT. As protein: CASSLNGQGPDTQYF.

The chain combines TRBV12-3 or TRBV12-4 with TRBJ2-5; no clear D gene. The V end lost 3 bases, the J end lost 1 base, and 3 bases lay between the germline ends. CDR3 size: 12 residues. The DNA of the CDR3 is TGTGCCAGCAGTTTTCTCCAAGAGACCCAGTACTTC. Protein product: CASSFLQETQYF.

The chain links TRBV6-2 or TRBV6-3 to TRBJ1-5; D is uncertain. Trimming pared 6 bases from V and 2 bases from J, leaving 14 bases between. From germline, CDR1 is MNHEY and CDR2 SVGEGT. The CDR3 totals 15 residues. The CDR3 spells CASSQTSYGNQPQHF. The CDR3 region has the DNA TGTGCCAGCAGCCAAACTAGTTATGGCAATCAGCCCCAGCATTTT.